Listed below are T cell receptor beta chains from one sample, sequenced in a study of shared clonotypes between healthy human individuals. Using immunoSEQ multiplex PCR, the repertoire was profiled, and TCRdb retains in-frame clones only, with some absent. The sample records about 2 million clones, approximately 95% being singletons. Sequencing was performed on naive CD8+ T cells sorted from blood. The receptors come from a man younger than 35 in good health. The CDR3 runs from the conserved cysteine through the conserved F or W.

v_call cdr3_aa
TRBV5-1 CASSLADSSYNEQFF
TRBV21-1 CASSKINRRADTQYF
TRBV9 CASSPPERLHNEQFF
TRBV10-1 CASSEEPTSGEQETQYF
TRBV4-1 CASSLARGGTNEKLFF
TRBV7-8 CASSPGGEASTF
TRBV30 CAWSDTLRGGESYEQYF
TRBV2 CASRTTESNQPQHF
TRBV6-5 CASSLTDRGNQPQHF
TRBV5-6 CASSLLWDIQYF
TRBV28 CASSFRLGLEEQYF
TRBV15 CATSNPSGSSYEQYF
TRBV14 CASSQGPQGANHEQYF
TRBV5-6 CASSLTPRNEQYF
TRBV6-6 CASSLPQELFF
TRBV13 CASSLTTDRLQETQYF
TRBV6-5 CATRLGSSGNTIYF
TRBV13 CASSLSGTEAFF
TRBV6-5 CASKAGNEKLFF
TRBV10-2 CASSDWHHQETQYF
TRBV29-1 CSVEFRRDVTDTQYF
TRBV9 CASSHSPGQGVYEQYF
TRBV2 CASSVTDTQYF
TRBV7-9 CASSLYGGNTEAFF
TRBV7-2 CATSSGTLHGHTDTQYF
TRBV10-3 CAIRGTHYSNQPQHF
TRBV19 CASRQGIDEQFF
TRBV2 CASSDDGHSGNTIYF
TRBV4-2 CASSQADSQETQYF
TRBV6-1 CASSVVGRTNEKLFF
TRBV21-1 CASSKMPGAYEQYF
TRBV6-5 CASSLGTGYNEQFF
TRBV4-3 CASSLADQWLGELFF
TRBV28 CASSAYREVTEAFF
TRBV19 CASSAGVNEQYF
TRBV28 CASSLLDISYEQYF
TRBV5-1 CASSSRQGTYNEQFF
TRBV27 CASSLRSGYEQYF
TRBV2 CASTSGGPITGELFF
TRBV28 CASRGLDGQETQYF
TRBV28 CASSSTEPNNEQFF
TRBV29-1 CSARQGYEQYF
TRBV5-4 CASSDSGRFKEQYF
TRBV13 CASSQRGFSSYNEQFF
TRBV7-9 CASSSSGGLSTDTQYF
TRBV30 CAWTGQLTDTQYF
TRBV5-6 CASSLAVLEGDTGELFF
TRBV7-9 CASITRDRLTGELFF
TRBV27 CASSPTSGLVEYEQYF
TRBV10-1 CASSDPRTGGKGQRETQYF
TRBV28 CASWAEGSYNEQFF